What follows are 6 T cell receptor beta chains derived from one specimen sequenced in a study of regulatory T cells in long-lasting Graves disease. The time point here: persistent/refractory GD, antithyroid drugs over 5 years with positive TRAb. Construction of the TCR library relied on RNA isolated from PBMCs. The TCR beta library used iRepertoire HTBI primers with Arm-PCR amplification of CDR3. MiXCR, applied by TCRdb to the multiplex PCR reads, yields one record per CDR3 protein. The sample includes about 460,000 distinct CDR3 sequences, less than 25% seen only once; the top ten take around 12%. The sequencing used peripheral blood mononuclear cells (PBMCs), collected when the disease was refractory, from a patient treated with antithyroid drugs. The receptors shown here come from a female donor with Graves disease.

V gene TRBV11-2 combines with J gene TRBJ2-2; D may match TRBD1 or TRBD2 (5 bases each). The CDR3 has 14 residues. Germline V gene sequence: CDR1 SGHAT, CDR2 FQNNGV. Deletions cut 4 bases from V and 6 bases from J, with 12 bases between. Written as DNA, the CDR3 is TGTGCCAGCAGCTCACCGGGGCGGGCCGGGGAGCTGTTTTTT. Protein product: CASSSPGRAGELFF. The full variable domain, with the rest looked up from reference TRBV11-2 and TRBJ2-2, is EAGVAQSPRYKIIEKRQSVAFWCNPISGHATLYWYQQILGQGPKLLIQFQNNGVVDDSQLPKDRFSAERLKGVDSTLKIQPAKLEDSAVYLCASSSPGRAGELFFGEGSRLTVL.

This clonotype showed up many times. This chain joins TRBV6-1 and TRBJ2-7; D is uncertain. CDR3 length: 17 residues. CDR1 is MNHNS and CDR2 is SASEGT in the germline V gene. Trimming removed 4 bases from V and 0 bases from J, with 19 bases in between. CDR3 amino acids: CASSGTYLRSSSYEQYF. CDR3 DNA sequence: TGTGCCAGCAGTGGGACCTACCTTCGGTCGAGCTCCTACGAGCAGTACTTC.

This clonotype was detected a few times. The chain uses TRBV27 and TRBJ1-2; 7 nucleotides align to TRBD1. V shed 5 bases, J shed 8 bases, and the junction held 14 bases outside the gene matches. The germline V gene has CDR1 MNHEY and CDR2 SMNVEV (reference sequence). CDR3 length equals 15 residues. The CDR3 spells CASSVTPDRAKGYTF. The CDR3 DNA reads TGTGCCAGCAGTGTAACCCCCGACAGGGCTAAAGGCTACACCTTC.

This clonotype was counted many times. J is TRBJ2-5 and V is TRBV20-1; a possible D gene is TRBD2 (6 bases). Germline CDR1 and CDR2: DFQATT and SNEGSKA (reference sequence). CDR3 length equals 14 residues. V was trimmed by 1 base and J by 4 bases, leaving 13 bases between them. The CDR3 loop is CSARARGVGETQYF. CDR3 sequence (DNA): TGCAGTGCTAGAGCACGCGGGGTAGGAGAGACCCAGTACTTC.

This clonotype was observed many times. The chain carries TRBV12-3 or TRBV12-4 and TRBJ2-5; D is perhaps TRBD1 (7 bases). Trimming stripped 6 bases from V and 4 bases from J, with 15 bases between. The CDR3 is 14 amino acids. CDR3 nucleotides: TGTGCCAGCAGAACTCGACAGGGAGGAGAGACCCAGTACTTC. It codes for CASRTRQGGETQYF.

This clonotype has ten or more counts. This chain uses TRBV28 with TRBJ1-5; D possibly corresponds to TRBD1 (5 bases). V was clipped by 6 bases and J by 3 bases, with 9 bases between them. The CDR3 covers 13 residues. Germline-derived CDR1 and CDR2 are MDHEN and SYDVKM. CDR3 bases: TGTGCCAGCAGAAGGGGTTTCAATCAGCCCCAGCATTTT. It encodes CASRRGFNQPQHF. The full variable domain, completed using reference TRBV28 and TRBJ1-5, is DVKVTQSSRYLVKRTGEKVFLECVQDMDHENMFWYRQDPGLGLRLIYFSYDVKMKEKGDIPEGYSVSREKKERFSLILESASTNQTSMYLCASRRGFNQPQHFGDGTRLSIL.